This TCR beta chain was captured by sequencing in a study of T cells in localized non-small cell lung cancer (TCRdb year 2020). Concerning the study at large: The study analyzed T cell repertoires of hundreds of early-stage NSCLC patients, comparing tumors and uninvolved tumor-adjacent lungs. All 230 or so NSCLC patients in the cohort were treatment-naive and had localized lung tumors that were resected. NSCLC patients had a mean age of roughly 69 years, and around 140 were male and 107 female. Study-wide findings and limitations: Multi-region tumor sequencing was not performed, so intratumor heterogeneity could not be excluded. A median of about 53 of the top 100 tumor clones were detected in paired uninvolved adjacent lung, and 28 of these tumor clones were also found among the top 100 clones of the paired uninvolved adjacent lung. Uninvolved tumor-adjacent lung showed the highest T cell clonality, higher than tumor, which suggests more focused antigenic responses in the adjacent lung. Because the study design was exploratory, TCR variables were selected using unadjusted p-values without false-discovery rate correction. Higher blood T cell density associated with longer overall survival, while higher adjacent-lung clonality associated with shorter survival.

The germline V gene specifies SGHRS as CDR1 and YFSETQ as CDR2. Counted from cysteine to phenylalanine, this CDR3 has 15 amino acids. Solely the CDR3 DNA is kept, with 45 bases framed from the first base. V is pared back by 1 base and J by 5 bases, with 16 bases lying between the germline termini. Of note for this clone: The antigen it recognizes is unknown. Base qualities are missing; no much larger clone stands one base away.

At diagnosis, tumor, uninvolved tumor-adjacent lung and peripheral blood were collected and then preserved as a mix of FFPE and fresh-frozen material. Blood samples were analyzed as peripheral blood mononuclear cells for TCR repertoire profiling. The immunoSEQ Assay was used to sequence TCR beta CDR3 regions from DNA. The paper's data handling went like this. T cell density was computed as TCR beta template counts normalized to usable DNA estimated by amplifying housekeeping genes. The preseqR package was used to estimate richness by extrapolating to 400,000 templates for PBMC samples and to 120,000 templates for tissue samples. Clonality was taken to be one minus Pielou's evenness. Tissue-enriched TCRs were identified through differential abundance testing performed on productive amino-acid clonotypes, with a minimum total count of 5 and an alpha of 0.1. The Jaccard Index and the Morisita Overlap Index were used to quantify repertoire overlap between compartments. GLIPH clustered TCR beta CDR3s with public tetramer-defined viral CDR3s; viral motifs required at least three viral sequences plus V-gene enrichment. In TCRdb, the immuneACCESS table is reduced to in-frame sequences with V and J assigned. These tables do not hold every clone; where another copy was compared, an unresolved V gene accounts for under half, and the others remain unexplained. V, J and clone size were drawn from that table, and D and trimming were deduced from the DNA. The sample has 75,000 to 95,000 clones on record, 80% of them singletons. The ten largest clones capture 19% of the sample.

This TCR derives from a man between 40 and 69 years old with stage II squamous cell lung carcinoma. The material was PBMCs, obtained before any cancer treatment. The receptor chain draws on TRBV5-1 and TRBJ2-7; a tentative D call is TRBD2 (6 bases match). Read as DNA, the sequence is TGCGCCAGCAGCTTGAAGGTTGCGGGAATGAACGAGCAGTACTTC. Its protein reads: CASSLKVAGMNEQYF.